The text below deals with one T cell receptor (beta chain). The germline V and J ends were trimmed by 3 bases and 3 bases, with 18 bases remaining between them. CDR1 and CDR2 (germline): KGHSH, LQKENI. The CDR3 spans 16 residues. Measured with immunoSEQ multiplex PCR; TCRdb has only the in-frame clones, and not every one. The sample consists of about 89,000 clones, 90% to 95% of them appearing once. This record comes from a study of T cell changes during pregnancy in multiple sclerosis. Specimen: peripheral blood, collected in the third trimester of pregnancy. This sequence joins TRBV18 and TRBJ2-7; weak D call: TRBD1 (6 bases). This receptor was taken from a female donor with multiple sclerosis, enrolled in a pregnancy study. Written as DNA, the CDR3 is TGTGCCAGCTCACCGTCCACTGGGCAGGGGAGCTACGAGCAGTACTTC. Protein product: CASSPSTGQGSYEQYF.